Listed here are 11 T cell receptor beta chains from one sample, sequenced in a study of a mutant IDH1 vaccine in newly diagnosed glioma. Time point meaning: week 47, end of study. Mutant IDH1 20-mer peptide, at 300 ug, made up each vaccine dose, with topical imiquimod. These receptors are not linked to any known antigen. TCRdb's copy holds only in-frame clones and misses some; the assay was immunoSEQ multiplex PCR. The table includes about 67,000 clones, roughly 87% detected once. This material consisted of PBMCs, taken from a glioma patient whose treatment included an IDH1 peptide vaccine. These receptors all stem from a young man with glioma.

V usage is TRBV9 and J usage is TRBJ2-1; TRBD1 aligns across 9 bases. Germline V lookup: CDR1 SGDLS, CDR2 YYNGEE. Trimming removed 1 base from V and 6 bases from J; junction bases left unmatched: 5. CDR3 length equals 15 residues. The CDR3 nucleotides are TGTGCCAGCAGCGTATACATGACAGGGGGCAATGAGCAGTTCTTC. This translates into CASSVYMTGGNEQFF.

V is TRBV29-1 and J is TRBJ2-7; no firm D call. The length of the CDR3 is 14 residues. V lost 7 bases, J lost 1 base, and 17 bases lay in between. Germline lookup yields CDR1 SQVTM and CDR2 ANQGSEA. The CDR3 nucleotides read TGCAGCGCTTTTGAAGGCGTCCGTTCCTACGAGCAGTACTTC. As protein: CSAFEGVRSYEQYF.

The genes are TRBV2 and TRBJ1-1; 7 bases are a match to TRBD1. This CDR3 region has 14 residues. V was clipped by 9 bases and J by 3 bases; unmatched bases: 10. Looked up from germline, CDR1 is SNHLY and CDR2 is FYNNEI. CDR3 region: CASYSDRSYTEAFF. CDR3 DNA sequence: TGTGCCAGTTATTCGGACAGGTCGTACACTGAAGCTTTCTTT.

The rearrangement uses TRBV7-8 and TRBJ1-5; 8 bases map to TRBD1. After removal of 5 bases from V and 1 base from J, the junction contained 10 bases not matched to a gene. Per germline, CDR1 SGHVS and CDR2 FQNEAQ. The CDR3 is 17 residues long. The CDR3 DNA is TGTGCCAGCAGCCTGAAAAGGGACAGGCTGAGCAATCAGCCCCAGCATTTT. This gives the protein CASSLKRDRLSNQPQHF.

The CDR3 loop reads CASSQQGGSMNTEAFF. The CDR3 DNA follows: TGCGCCAGCAGCCAACAGGGGGGGAGCATGAACACTGAAGCTTTCTTT. The chain combines TRBV4-1 with TRBJ1-1; 7 positions agree with TRBD1. Germline V lookup: CDR1 MGHRA, CDR2 YSYEKL. Losses at the gene ends were 2 bases for V and 0 bases for J; bases not matched to a gene: 6. The CDR3 loop spans 16 amino acids.

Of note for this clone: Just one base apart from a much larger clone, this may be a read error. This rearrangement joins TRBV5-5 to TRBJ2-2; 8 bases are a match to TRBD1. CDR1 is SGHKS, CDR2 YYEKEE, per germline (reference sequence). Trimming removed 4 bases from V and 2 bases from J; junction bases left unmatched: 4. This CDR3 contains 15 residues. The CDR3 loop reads CASSPGTGNTGELFF. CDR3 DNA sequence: TGTGCCAGCAGCCCCGGGACAGGTAACACCGGGGAGCTGTTTTTT.

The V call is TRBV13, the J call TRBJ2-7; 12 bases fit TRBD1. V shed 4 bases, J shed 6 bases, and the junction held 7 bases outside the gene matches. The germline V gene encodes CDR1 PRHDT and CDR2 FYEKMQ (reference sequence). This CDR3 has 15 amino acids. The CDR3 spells CASSYTGQGAREQYF. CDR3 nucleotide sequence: TGTGCCAGCAGCTATACGGGACAGGGGGCTCGCGAGCAGTACTTC.

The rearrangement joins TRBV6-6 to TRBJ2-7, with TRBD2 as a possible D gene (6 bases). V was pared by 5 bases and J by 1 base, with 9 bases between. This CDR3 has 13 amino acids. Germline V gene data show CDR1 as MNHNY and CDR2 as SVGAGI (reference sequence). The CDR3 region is CASSAGRSYEQYF. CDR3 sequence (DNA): TGTGCCAGCAGTGCGGGACGATCCTACGAGCAGTACTTC.

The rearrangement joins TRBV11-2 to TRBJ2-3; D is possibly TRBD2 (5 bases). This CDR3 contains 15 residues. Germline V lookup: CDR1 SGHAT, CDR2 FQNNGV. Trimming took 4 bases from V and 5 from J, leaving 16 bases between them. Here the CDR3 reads CASSWTGDEGDTQYF. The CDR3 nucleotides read TGTGCCAGCAGCTGGACTGGGGATGAGGGAGATACGCAGTATTTT.

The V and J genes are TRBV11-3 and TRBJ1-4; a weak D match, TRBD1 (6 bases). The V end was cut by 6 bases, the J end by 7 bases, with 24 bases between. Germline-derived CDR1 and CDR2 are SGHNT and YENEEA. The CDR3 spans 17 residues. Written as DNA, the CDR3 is TGTGCCAGCAGTTGGGGGTGGGACACATGCATCGGTGAAAAACTGTTTTTT. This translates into CASSWGWDTCIGEKLFF.

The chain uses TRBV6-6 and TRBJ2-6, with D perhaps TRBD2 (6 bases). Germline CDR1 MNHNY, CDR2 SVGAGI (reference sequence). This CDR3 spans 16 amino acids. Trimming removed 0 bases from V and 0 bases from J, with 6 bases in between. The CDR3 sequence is CASSYSGGSGANVLTF. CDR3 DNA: TGTGCCAGCAGTTACTCGGGGGGCTCTGGGGCCAACGTCCTGACTTTC.